The clone carrying this TCR beta chain was observed once. The sample is drawn from a study of blood T cell repertoires in COVID-19. The wider study: Acute-phase and convalescent COVID-19 samples originated in the United States, Italy and Spain. PBMCs, B-cell-depleted T cells, or T cells were the source of the cDNA or gDNA that made up the material.

In the source study's methods: From reference gene primer amplification, estimates of nucleated cell counts were derived. Repertoires were generated with immunoSEQ multiplex PCR, while TCRdb's copy carries only in-frame clones and drops some. The V and J calls and clone size were taken over from that table, and D and trimming were inferred from the DNA. The sample lists more than 85,000 clones; around 85% were seen once. The sample comprised peripheral blood. This TCR derives from a man older than 75 with acute or convalescent COVID-19.

For the CDR3, the DNA is TGTGCCAGTAGTAAAGGGGACAGGGGTGAGCCCCAGCATTTT. This encodes CASSKGDRGEPQHF. The gene calls are TRBV19 and TRBJ1-5; 10 positions match TRBD1. V lost 4 bases, J lost 8 bases, and 5 bases stayed unmatched. The CDR3 has 14 amino acids. Per the germline V gene, CDR1 is LNHDA and CDR2 is SQIVND (reference sequence).